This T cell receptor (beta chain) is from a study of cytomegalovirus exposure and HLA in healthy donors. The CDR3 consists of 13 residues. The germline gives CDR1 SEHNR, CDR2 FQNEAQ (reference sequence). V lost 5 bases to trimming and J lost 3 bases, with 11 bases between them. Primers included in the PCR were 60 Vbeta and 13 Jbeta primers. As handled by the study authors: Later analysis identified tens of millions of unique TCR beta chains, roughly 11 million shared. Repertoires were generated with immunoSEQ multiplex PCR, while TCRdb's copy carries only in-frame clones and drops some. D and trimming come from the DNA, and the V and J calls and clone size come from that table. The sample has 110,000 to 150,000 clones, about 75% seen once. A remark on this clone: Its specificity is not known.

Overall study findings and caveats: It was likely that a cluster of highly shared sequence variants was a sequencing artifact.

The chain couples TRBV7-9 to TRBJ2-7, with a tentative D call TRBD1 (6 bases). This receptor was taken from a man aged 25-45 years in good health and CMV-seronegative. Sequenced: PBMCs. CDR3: CASSVGGLYEQYF. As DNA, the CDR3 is TGTGCCAGCAGCGTTGGGGGCCTCTACGAGCAGTACTTC.